This record covers a single T cell receptor (beta chain). Clones were read by immunoSEQ multiplex PCR, and TCRdb kept only the in-frame ones, dropping some. The data show 88,000 or so clones, 75% to 90% seen once. This entry comes from a study of blood T cell repertoires in COVID-19. Across the whole study: Nucleic acid was either cDNA or gDNA, and it came from T cells, B-cell-depleted T cells, or PBMCs.

Germline lookup yields CDR1 GTSNPN and CDR2 SVGIG (reference sequence). V was cut by 0 bases and J by 5 bases, with 10 bases left in between. The CDR3 has 14 residues. This clonotype was obtained from a man aged 60-69 years with acute or convalescent COVID-19. The specimen sequenced was peripheral blood. V gene TRBV30 combines with J gene TRBJ2-2; D uncertain. The CDR3 region has the DNA TGTGCCTGGAGTGTACTTATTGGTACCGGGGAGCTGTTTTTT. Its protein product is CAWSVLIGTGELFF.